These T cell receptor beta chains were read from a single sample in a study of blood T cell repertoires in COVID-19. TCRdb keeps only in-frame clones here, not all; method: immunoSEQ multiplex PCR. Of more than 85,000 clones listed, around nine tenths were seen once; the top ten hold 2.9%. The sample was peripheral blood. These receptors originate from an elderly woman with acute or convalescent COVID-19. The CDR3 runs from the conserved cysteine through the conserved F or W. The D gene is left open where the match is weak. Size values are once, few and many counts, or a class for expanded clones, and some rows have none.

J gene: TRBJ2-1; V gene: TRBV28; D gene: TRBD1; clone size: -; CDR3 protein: CASSQHSGQGYNEQFF; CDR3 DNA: TGTGCCAGCAGCCAACACTCGGGACAGGGTTACAATGAGCAGTTCTTC
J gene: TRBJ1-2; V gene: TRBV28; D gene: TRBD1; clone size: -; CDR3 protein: CASSLVLGQGARDYGYTF; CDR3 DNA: TGTGCCAGCAGTTTAGTTCTTGGACAGGGGGCTCGGGACTATGGCTACACCTTC
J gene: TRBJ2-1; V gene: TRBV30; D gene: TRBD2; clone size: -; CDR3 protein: CAWSQGAYGRAGNEQFF; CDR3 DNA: TGTGCCTGGAGTCAAGGGGCTTACGGGAGGGCCGGTAATGAGCAGTTCTTC
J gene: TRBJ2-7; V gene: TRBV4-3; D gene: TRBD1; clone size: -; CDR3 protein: CASSRTGSSYEQYF; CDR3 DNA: TGCGCCAGCAGCCGGACAGGGAGCTCCTACGAGCAGTACTTC
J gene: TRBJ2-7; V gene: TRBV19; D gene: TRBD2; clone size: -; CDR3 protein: CASSIASASGRYEQYF; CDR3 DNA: TGTGCCAGTAGTATAGCTTCGGCTAGCGGGAGATACGAGCAGTACTTC
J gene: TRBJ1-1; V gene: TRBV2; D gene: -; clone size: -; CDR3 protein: CASGLQVGAEAFF; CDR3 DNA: TGTGCCAGCGGATTACAGGTTGGCGCTGAAGCTTTCTTT
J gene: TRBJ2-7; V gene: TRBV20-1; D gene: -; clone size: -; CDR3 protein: CSARGDSEEYF; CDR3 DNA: TGCAGTGCTAGAGGTGACTCCGAGGAGTACTTC
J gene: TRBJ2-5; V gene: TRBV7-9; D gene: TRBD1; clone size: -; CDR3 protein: CASSLSTGQETQYF; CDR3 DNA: TGTGCCAGCAGCTTATCGACAGGGCAAGAGACCCAGTACTTC
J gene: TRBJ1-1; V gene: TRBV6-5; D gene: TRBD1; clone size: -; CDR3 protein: CASSKRQGGVTEAFF; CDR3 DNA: TGTGCCAGCAGTAAACGACAGGGGGGGGTCACTGAAGCTTTCTTT
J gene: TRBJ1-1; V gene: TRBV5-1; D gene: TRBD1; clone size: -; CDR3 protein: CATGTGTNTEAFF; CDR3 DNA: TGCGCCACTGGGACAGGGACCAACACTGAAGCTTTCTTT
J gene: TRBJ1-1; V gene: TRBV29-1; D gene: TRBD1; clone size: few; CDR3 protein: CSASDQGAADTEAFF; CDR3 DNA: TGCAGCGCCTCCGATCAGGGGGCGGCGGACACTGAAGCTTTCTTT
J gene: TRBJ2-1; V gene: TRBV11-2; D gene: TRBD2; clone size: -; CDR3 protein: CASSHFTAGVNEQFF; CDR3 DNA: TGTGCCAGCAGTCACTTTACGGCGGGGGTTAATGAGCAGTTCTTC
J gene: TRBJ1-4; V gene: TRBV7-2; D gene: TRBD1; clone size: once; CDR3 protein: CASSLDRAGEKLFF; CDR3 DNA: TGTGCCAGCAGCCTCGACAGGGCGGGGGAAAAACTGTTTTTT
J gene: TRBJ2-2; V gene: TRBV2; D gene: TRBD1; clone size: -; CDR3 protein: CASSLQGANTGELFF; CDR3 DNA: TGTGCCAGCAGCTTACAGGGGGCAAACACCGGGGAGCTGTTTTTT
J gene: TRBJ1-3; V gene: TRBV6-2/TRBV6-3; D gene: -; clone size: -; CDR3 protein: CASSSLTLGGNTIYF; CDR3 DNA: TGTGCCAGCAGTTCCCTCACCCTGGGCGGAAACACCATATATTTT
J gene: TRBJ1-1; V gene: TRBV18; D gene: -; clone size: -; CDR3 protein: CASSPRITGTEAFF; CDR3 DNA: TGTGCCAGCTCACCAAGGATAACGGGCACTGAAGCTTTCTTT
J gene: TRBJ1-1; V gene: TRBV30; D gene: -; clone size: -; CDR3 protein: CAWSSLGTTAFF; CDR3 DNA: TGTGCCTGGAGTTCCCTGGGGACAACCGCTTTCTTT
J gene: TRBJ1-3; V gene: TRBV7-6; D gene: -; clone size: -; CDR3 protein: CASSFRSGNTIYF; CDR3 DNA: TGTGCCAGCAGCTTTCGTTCTGGAAACACCATATATTTT
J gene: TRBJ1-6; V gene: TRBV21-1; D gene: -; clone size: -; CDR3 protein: CASSKTGRPPPQALHF; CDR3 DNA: TGTGCCAGCAGCAAGACAGGCCGACCTCCTCCGCAAGCCCTCCACTTT
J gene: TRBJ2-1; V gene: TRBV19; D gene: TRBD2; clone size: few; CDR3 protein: CASSIPSGGYNEQFF; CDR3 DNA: TGTGCCAGTAGTATACCAAGCGGGGGATACAATGAGCAGTTCTTC
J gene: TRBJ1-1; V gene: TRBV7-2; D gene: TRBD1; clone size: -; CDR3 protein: CASSSDNRGEAFF; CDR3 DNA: TGTGCCAGCAGCTCAGACAACAGGGGTGAAGCTTTCTTT
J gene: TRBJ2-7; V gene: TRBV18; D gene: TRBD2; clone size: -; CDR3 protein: CASSPLEGTSGSSYEQYF; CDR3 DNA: TGTGCCAGCTCACCACTTGAAGGGACTAGCGGGAGCTCCTACGAGCAGTACTTC
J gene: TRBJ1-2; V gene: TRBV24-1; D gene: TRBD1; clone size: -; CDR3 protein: CATSDAGQGLDGYTF; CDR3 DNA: TGTGCCACCAGTGACGCGGGACAGGGGTTGGATGGCTACACCTTC
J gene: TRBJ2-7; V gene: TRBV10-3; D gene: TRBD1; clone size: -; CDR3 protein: CAISESGQASREQYF; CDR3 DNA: TGTGCCATCAGTGAGTCTGGACAGGCCAGTCGGGAGCAGTACTTC
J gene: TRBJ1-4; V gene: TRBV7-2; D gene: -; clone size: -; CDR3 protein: CASSGRQRANEKLFF; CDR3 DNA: TGTGCCAGCAGCGGACGACAGAGAGCTAATGAAAAACTGTTTTTT
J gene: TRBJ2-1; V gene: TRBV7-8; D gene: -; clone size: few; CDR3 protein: CASSLDWGLAYNEQFF; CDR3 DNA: TGTGCCAGCAGCTTAGATTGGGGACTCGCATACAATGAGCAGTTCTTC
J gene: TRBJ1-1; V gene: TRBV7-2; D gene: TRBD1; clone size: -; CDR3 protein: CASSLGQGTEAFF; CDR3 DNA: TGTGCCAGCAGCTTAGGACAGGGCACTGAAGCTTTCTTT
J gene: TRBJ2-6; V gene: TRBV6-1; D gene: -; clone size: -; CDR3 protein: CASSEQGGFWANVLTF; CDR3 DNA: TGTGCCAGCAGTGAACAGGGTGGGTTCTGGGCCAACGTCCTGACTTTC
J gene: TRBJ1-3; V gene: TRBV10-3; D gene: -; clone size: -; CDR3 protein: CAIASPGSGNTIYF; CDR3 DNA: TGTGCCATCGCCTCCCCAGGGTCTGGAAACACCATATATTTT
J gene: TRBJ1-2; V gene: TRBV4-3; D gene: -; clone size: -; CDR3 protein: CASSQDPGLDGYTF; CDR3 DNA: TGCGCCAGCAGCCAAGATCCGGGATTGGATGGCTACACCTTC
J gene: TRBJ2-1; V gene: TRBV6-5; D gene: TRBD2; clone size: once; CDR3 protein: CASSPGLAYNEQFF; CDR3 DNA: TGTGCCAGCAGCCCGGGACTAGCCTACAATGAGCAGTTCTTC
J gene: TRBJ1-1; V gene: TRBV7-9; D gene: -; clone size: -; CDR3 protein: CASSLRGMEAFF; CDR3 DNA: TGTGCCAGCAGCTTAAGGGGAATGGAAGCTTTCTTT
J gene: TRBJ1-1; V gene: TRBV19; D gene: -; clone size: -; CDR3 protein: CASSAIGAGDTEAFF; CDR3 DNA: TGTGCCAGTAGCGCTATAGGGGCGGGGGATACTGAAGCTTTCTTT
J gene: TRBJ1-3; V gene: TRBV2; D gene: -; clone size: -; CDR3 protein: CASSVNRDSGNTIYF; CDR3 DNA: TGTGCCAGCAGTGTAAACAGGGACTCTGGAAACACCATATATTTT
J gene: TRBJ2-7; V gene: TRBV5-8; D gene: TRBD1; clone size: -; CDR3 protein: CASSQGQGPVGHEQYF; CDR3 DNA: TGTGCCAGCAGCCAGGGACAGGGCCCCGTCGGACACGAGCAGTACTTC
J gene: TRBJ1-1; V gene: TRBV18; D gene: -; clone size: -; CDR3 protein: CASSPTNLNTEAFF; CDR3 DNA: TGTGCCAGCTCACCCACAAATTTGAACACTGAAGCTTTCTTT
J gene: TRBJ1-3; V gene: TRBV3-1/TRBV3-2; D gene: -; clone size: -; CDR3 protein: CASSQGPGDLGNTIYF; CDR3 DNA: TGTGCCAGCAGCCAAGGGCCAGGGGATTTAGGAAACACCATATATTTT
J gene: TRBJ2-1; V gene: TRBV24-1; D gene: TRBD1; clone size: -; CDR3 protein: CATHPTGHRKFF; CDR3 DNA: TGTGCCACCCACCCGACAGGGCATAGAAAGTTCTTC
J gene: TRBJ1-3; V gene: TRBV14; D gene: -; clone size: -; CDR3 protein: CASSQVRGLSSGNTIYF; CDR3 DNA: TGTGCCAGCAGCCAAGTCAGGGGCCTGTCCTCTGGAAACACCATATATTTT
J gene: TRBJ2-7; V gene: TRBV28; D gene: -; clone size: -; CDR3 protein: CASSLRYEQYF; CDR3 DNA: TGTGCCAGCAGTTTACGCTACGAGCAGTACTTC
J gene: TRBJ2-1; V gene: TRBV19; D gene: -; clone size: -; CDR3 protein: CASSIGLASSNEQFF; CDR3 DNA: TGTGCCAGTAGTATCGGGCTAGCGAGTAGCAATGAGCAGTTCTTC